These T cell receptor beta chains were read from a single sample in a study of OX40 agonist ivuxolimab in advanced cancers. Only in-frame clones appear in the TCRdb table, and some are missing; sequencing was by immunoSEQ multiplex PCR. In the table there are about 120,000 clones, about 94% of which are singletons. The specimen was CD4+ or CD8+ T cells sorted from blood, collected in a trial of the OX40 agonist ivuxolimab. Receptors were obtained from an adult with an advanced solid tumor such as melanoma, head and neck, liver or kidney cancer. CDR3s include the opening cysteine and the closing phenylalanine or tryptophan. Fields, in order: CDR3 protein, CDR3 DNA, D gene, V gene, clone size, J gene. D genes are given only for firm matches. Not every row has a clone size; where given, it reads once, few, many or a size class.

CDR3aa: CASSPSRTRYEQYF
CDR3nt: TGTGCCAGCAGCCCCTCAAGAACGAGGTACGAGCAGTACTTC
d_gene: -
v_gene: TRBV6-5
abundance: -
j_gene: TRBJ2-7

CDR3aa: CASSIQTGSYEQYF
CDR3nt: TGCGCCAGCAGCATCCAGACAGGTTCCTACGAGCAGTACTTC
d_gene: -
v_gene: TRBV5-1
abundance: -
j_gene: TRBJ2-7

CDR3aa: CASRESNSYNEQFF
CDR3nt: TGTGCCAGCAGGGAAAGTAATTCCTACAATGAGCAGTTCTTC
d_gene: -
v_gene: TRBV2
abundance: -
j_gene: TRBJ2-1

CDR3aa: CASSQDRSQGGPYGYTF
CDR3nt: TGCGCCAGCAGCCAAGACAGATCCCAGGGAGGGCCCTATGGCTACACCTTC
d_gene: -
v_gene: TRBV4-1
abundance: -
j_gene: TRBJ1-2

CDR3aa: CASSLSSGDRGKAFF
CDR3nt: TGTGCCAGCAGTTTATCATCTGGTGACAGGGGAAAAGCTTTCTTT
d_gene: TRBD1
v_gene: TRBV27
abundance: -
j_gene: TRBJ1-1

CDR3aa: CASSSLVAETQYF
CDR3nt: TGTGCCAGCAGCTCGCTAGTTGCCGAGACCCAGTACTTC
d_gene: -
v_gene: TRBV11-2
abundance: -
j_gene: TRBJ2-5

CDR3aa: CASRRLAGGDNEQFF
CDR3nt: TGTGCCAGCAGACGACTAGCGGGAGGGGACAATGAGCAGTTCTTC
d_gene: TRBD2
v_gene: TRBV2
abundance: -
j_gene: TRBJ2-1

CDR3aa: CASSTTRGGYTF
CDR3nt: TGTGCCAGCTCAACGACGAGGGGTGGCTACACCTTC
d_gene: -
v_gene: TRBV18
abundance: few
j_gene: TRBJ1-2

CDR3aa: CASSNSGRNNEQFF
CDR3nt: TGCGCCAGCAGCAATAGCGGGAGAAACAATGAGCAGTTCTTC
d_gene: TRBD2
v_gene: TRBV5-1
abundance: -
j_gene: TRBJ2-1

CDR3aa: CASSLLPGEGWTEAFF
CDR3nt: TGTGCCAGCAGTTTACTGCCAGGGGAGGGTTGGACTGAAGCTTTCTTT
d_gene: -
v_gene: TRBV27
abundance: -
j_gene: TRBJ1-1

CDR3aa: CASSLAGDPYNEQFF
CDR3nt: TGCGCCAGCAGCCTGGCGGGGGACCCCTACAATGAGCAGTTCTTC
d_gene: TRBD2
v_gene: TRBV5-1
abundance: -
j_gene: TRBJ2-1

CDR3aa: CASSLAGGYNEQFF
CDR3nt: TGTGCCAGCAGTTTAGCGGGGGGCTACAATGAGCAGTTCTTC
d_gene: TRBD2
v_gene: TRBV6-6
abundance: -
j_gene: TRBJ2-1

CDR3aa: CASSLTAGVSKNIQYF
CDR3nt: TGCGCCAGCAGCTTGACAGCGGGGGTGTCCAAAAACATTCAGTACTTC
d_gene: TRBD2
v_gene: TRBV5-1
abundance: -
j_gene: TRBJ2-4

CDR3aa: CASSFDSASLNEQFF
CDR3nt: TGTGCCAGCAGTTTTGACTCAGCAAGCCTCAATGAGCAGTTCTTC
d_gene: -
v_gene: TRBV6-5
abundance: -
j_gene: TRBJ2-1

CDR3aa: CSATMGYGYTF
CDR3nt: TGCAGTGCTACCATGGGGTATGGCTACACCTTC
d_gene: -
v_gene: TRBV20-1
abundance: -
j_gene: TRBJ1-2

CDR3aa: CASSPEGRKNTEAFF
CDR3nt: TGTGCCAGCAGTCCCGAGGGACGGAAGAACACTGAAGCTTTCTTT
d_gene: -
v_gene: TRBV6-5
abundance: -
j_gene: TRBJ1-1

CDR3aa: CASSLQGAGYTF
CDR3nt: TGCGCCAGCAGCTTGCAGGGGGCTGGCTACACCTTC
d_gene: TRBD1
v_gene: TRBV5-1
abundance: -
j_gene: TRBJ1-2

CDR3aa: CASSLVRTGRPNQPQHF
CDR3nt: TGTGCCAGCAGCTTAGTTAGGACCGGCCGGCCAAATCAGCCCCAGCATTTT
d_gene: -
v_gene: TRBV7-2
abundance: -
j_gene: TRBJ1-5

CDR3aa: CASRDSIQTVNEQFF
CDR3nt: TGTGCCAGCAGAGATTCTATTCAGACAGTCAATGAGCAGTTCTTC
d_gene: -
v_gene: TRBV2
abundance: -
j_gene: TRBJ2-1

CDR3aa: CASSSYPTSWYEQFF
CDR3nt: TGTGCCAGCAGCTCCTACCCGACTAGTTGGTACGAGCAGTTCTTC
d_gene: -
v_gene: TRBV7-8
abundance: -
j_gene: TRBJ2-1

CDR3aa: CASRSGGANYGYTF
CDR3nt: TGTGCCAGCAGATCAGGGGGCGCCAACTATGGCTACACCTTC
d_gene: TRBD1
v_gene: TRBV6-5
abundance: -
j_gene: TRBJ1-2

CDR3aa: CASSYSRPTTEAFF
CDR3nt: TGTGCCAGCAGTTACTCTCGGCCTACTACTGAAGCTTTCTTT
d_gene: -
v_gene: TRBV6-5
abundance: -
j_gene: TRBJ1-1

CDR3aa: CASSEAGTTAVLHNEQFF
CDR3nt: TGTGCCAGCAGTGAAGCAGGGACTACCGCAGTTTTACACAATGAGCAGTTCTTC
d_gene: TRBD2
v_gene: TRBV2
abundance: -
j_gene: TRBJ2-1

CDR3aa: CASSLGWSGRGYTF
CDR3nt: TGTGCCAGCAGCTTGGGCTGGTCAGGACGAGGCTACACCTTC
d_gene: -
v_gene: TRBV7-8
abundance: -
j_gene: TRBJ1-2

CDR3aa: CASSITSNTEAFF
CDR3nt: TGTGCCAGCAGCATAACAAGTAACACTGAAGCTTTCTTT
d_gene: -
v_gene: TRBV7-9
abundance: once
j_gene: TRBJ1-1

CDR3aa: CASSPPNSLYNEQFF
CDR3nt: TGTGCCAGCTCACCACCGAACAGCCTCTACAATGAGCAGTTCTTC
d_gene: -
v_gene: TRBV18
abundance: -
j_gene: TRBJ2-1

CDR3aa: CASGPSTVPYEQYF
CDR3nt: TGTGCCAGCGGCCCCTCGACAGTACCCTACGAGCAGTACTTC
d_gene: -
v_gene: TRBV25-1
abundance: -
j_gene: TRBJ2-7

CDR3aa: CASSEVRGPEQYF
CDR3nt: TGTGCCAGCAGTGAAGTGAGGGGGCCCGAGCAGTACTTC
d_gene: TRBD1
v_gene: TRBV2
abundance: -
j_gene: TRBJ2-7

CDR3aa: CASSLQGAINTGELFF
CDR3nt: TGTGCCAGCAGTCTACAGGGGGCTATCAACACCGGGGAGCTGTTTTTT
d_gene: TRBD1
v_gene: TRBV27
abundance: -
j_gene: TRBJ2-2

CDR3aa: CASSLAGSEETQYF
CDR3nt: TGTGCCAGTAGTCTAGCGGGCTCTGAAGAGACCCAGTACTTC
d_gene: TRBD2
v_gene: TRBV19
abundance: -
j_gene: TRBJ2-5

CDR3aa: CASSLSGVTEAFF
CDR3nt: TGTGCCAGCAGCTTGTCGGGGGTCACTGAAGCTTTCTTT
d_gene: -
v_gene: TRBV7-2
abundance: -
j_gene: TRBJ1-1

CDR3aa: CASTSGQGGYYGYTF
CDR3nt: TGTGCCAGCACCTCCGGACAGGGGGGTTACTATGGCTACACCTTC
d_gene: TRBD1
v_gene: TRBV11-2
abundance: -
j_gene: TRBJ1-2

CDR3aa: CASSPGLPRNEQYF
CDR3nt: TGTGCCAGCAGTCCGGGACTACCGCGGAACGAGCAGTACTTC
d_gene: TRBD2
v_gene: TRBV6-6
abundance: -
j_gene: TRBJ2-7

CDR3aa: CASSLDRAGTDTQYF
CDR3nt: TGCGCCAGCAGCTTGGATAGGGCCGGCACAGATACGCAGTATTTT
d_gene: -
v_gene: TRBV5-1
abundance: -
j_gene: TRBJ2-3

CDR3aa: CASSPTAQGPTNNEQFF
CDR3nt: TGCGCCAGCAGCCCGACCGCGCAGGGGCCCACGAACAATGAGCAGTTCTTC
d_gene: -
v_gene: TRBV5-1
abundance: -
j_gene: TRBJ2-1

CDR3aa: CASSSKGSGANVLTF
CDR3nt: TGTGCCAGCAGCTCAAAAGGCTCTGGGGCCAACGTCCTGACTTTC
d_gene: -
v_gene: TRBV7-2
abundance: -
j_gene: TRBJ2-6

CDR3aa: CASRVTVSTDTQYF
CDR3nt: TGTGCCAGCAGAGTAACCGTTAGCACAGATACGCAGTATTTT
d_gene: -
v_gene: TRBV27
abundance: once
j_gene: TRBJ2-3

CDR3aa: CASSLGLFQETQYF
CDR3nt: TGCGCCAGCAGCCTGGGTCTATTTCAAGAGACCCAGTACTTC
d_gene: -
v_gene: TRBV5-1
abundance: -
j_gene: TRBJ2-5

CDR3aa: CASSEGAGGYGYTF
CDR3nt: TGTGCCAGCAGTGAGGGGGCAGGGGGCTATGGCTACACCTTC
d_gene: TRBD1
v_gene: TRBV2
abundance: -
j_gene: TRBJ1-2

CDR3aa: CASSGGGNEQFF
CDR3nt: TGTGCCAGCAGTGGGGGGGGGAATGAGCAGTTCTTC
d_gene: TRBD2
v_gene: TRBV6-6
abundance: -
j_gene: TRBJ2-1

CDR3aa: CASSLPKRYGYTF
CDR3nt: TGTGCCAGCAGTTTACCAAAAAGGTATGGCTACACCTTC
d_gene: -
v_gene: TRBV27
abundance: -
j_gene: TRBJ1-2

CDR3aa: CASSYSRGHSGNTIYF
CDR3nt: TGTGCCAGCAGTTACTCGAGAGGCCACTCTGGAAACACCATATATTTT
d_gene: -
v_gene: TRBV6-5
abundance: -
j_gene: TRBJ1-3

CDR3aa: CARSLGGNNEQYF
CDR3nt: TGTGCCAGAAGCTTGGGGGGCAATAACGAGCAGTACTTC
d_gene: -
v_gene: TRBV5-3
abundance: -
j_gene: TRBJ2-7

CDR3aa: CAWSAGQYQPQHF
CDR3nt: TGTGCCTGGAGTGCGGGACAGTATCAGCCCCAGCATTTT
d_gene: TRBD1
v_gene: TRBV30
abundance: -
j_gene: TRBJ1-5

CDR3aa: CASSSQTGAGELFF
CDR3nt: TGTGCCAGTAGTTCTCAGACAGGAGCCGGGGAGCTGTTTTTT
d_gene: -
v_gene: TRBV19
abundance: -
j_gene: TRBJ2-2

CDR3aa: CASSQEGTATYEQYF
CDR3nt: TGTGCCAGCAGCCAAGAAGGGACTGCAACCTACGAGCAGTACTTC
d_gene: -
v_gene: TRBV4-2
abundance: once
j_gene: TRBJ2-7

CDR3aa: CASSLGLAGGGETQYF
CDR3nt: TGTGCCAGCAGCTTAGGGCTAGCGGGAGGGGGAGAGACCCAGTACTTC
d_gene: TRBD2
v_gene: TRBV7-3
abundance: -
j_gene: TRBJ2-5

CDR3aa: CASSPLEKQNDQPQHF
CDR3nt: TGTGCCAGCTCACCACTGGAAAAGCAAAACGATCAGCCCCAGCATTTT
d_gene: -
v_gene: TRBV18
abundance: -
j_gene: TRBJ1-5

CDR3aa: CASSSTGGKTEAFF
CDR3nt: TGTGCCAGCAGCTCCACAGGGGGGAAAACTGAAGCTTTCTTT
d_gene: TRBD1
v_gene: TRBV7-9
abundance: -
j_gene: TRBJ1-1

CDR3aa: CASKEDRSNTGELFF
CDR3nt: TGTGCCAGCAAGGAGGACAGGAGCAACACCGGGGAGCTGTTTTTT
d_gene: TRBD1
v_gene: TRBV6-6
abundance: -
j_gene: TRBJ2-2

CDR3aa: CASSQGSTSDPSTDTQYF
CDR3nt: TGCGCCAGCAGCCAGGGTTCTACTAGCGATCCTAGCACAGATACGCAGTATTTT
d_gene: TRBD2
v_gene: TRBV5-1
abundance: -
j_gene: TRBJ2-3

CDR3aa: CASSVQGRNGYTF
CDR3nt: TGTGCCAGCAGCGTACAGGGGAGGAATGGCTACACCTTC
d_gene: TRBD1
v_gene: TRBV5-4
abundance: once
j_gene: TRBJ1-2

CDR3aa: CASSLVSGQKPYGYTF
CDR3nt: TGTGCCAGCAGCTTAGTCTCGGGACAGAAGCCATATGGCTACACCTTC
d_gene: TRBD1
v_gene: TRBV11-2
abundance: -
j_gene: TRBJ1-2

CDR3aa: CASSYGTSGSYEQYF
CDR3nt: TGTGCCAGCAGTTACGGGACTAGCGGGAGTTACGAGCAGTACTTC
d_gene: TRBD2
v_gene: TRBV6-5
abundance: -
j_gene: TRBJ2-7